This TCR beta chain was sequenced for a study of monozygotic twins with inflammatory bowel disease. On this clonotype: What it binds is not known.

Making each TCR library took roughly 3,400 ng of total RNA. After re-calling the 5' RACE reads, TCRdb lists one entry per CDR3 protein, DNA absent. The repertoire shows approximately 390,000 distinct CDR3 sequences; the top ten hold 2% to 3%. Study observations and caveats: With inverse Simpson as the measure, TCRbeta diversity was lower in IBD patients than in healthy co-twins.

The CDR3 is made up of 13 amino acids. CDR1 SGHVS and CDR2 FNYEAQ come from the germline V gene. The receptor was derived from a human donor with ulcerative colitis or Crohn's disease, or a healthy co-twin of an affected twin (not recorded which). This chain links TRBV7-6 with TRBJ2-5. Sequencing was performed on blood. Here the CDR3 reads CASSLNTGETQYF.